These T cell receptor beta chains were read from a single sample in a study of T-cell reconstitution after alpha-beta-depleted transplantation in children. TCRdb passed the PCR reads through MiXCR, listing each CDR3 protein once. The data show about 480,000 distinct CDR3 sequences, approximately 12% seen once. The sample consisted of PBMCs from the stem cell graft donor, taken from the stem cell graft. The receptors come from a human donor who donated a stem cell graft to a child with combined immunodeficiency. Both conserved end residues are part of each CDR3. Fields, in order: J gene, D gene, clone size, V gene, CDR3 protein, CDR3 DNA. D genes are given only for firm matches. Rows give clone size only sometimes, using once, few, many, or a class for an expanded clone.

J: TRBJ2-1
D: TRBD1
size: NA
V: TRBV6-2/TRBV6-3
CDR3: CATKPTGVNNEQFF
DNA: TGTGCCACCAAACCGACAGGGGTTAATAATGAGCAGTTCTTC

J: TRBJ2-1
D: TRBD1
size: few
V: TRBV6-2/TRBV6-3
CDR3: CASAYSGTGSYNEQFF
DNA: TGTGCCAGCGCTTACTCCGGGACAGGCTCCTACAATGAGCAGTTCTTC

J: TRBJ2-1
D: TRBD2
size: NA
V: TRBV27
CDR3: CASTSGTSGRAYNEQFF
DNA: TGTGCCAGCACCTCCGGGACTAGCGGGAGGGCCTACAATGAGCAGTTCTTC

J: TRBJ2-3
D: NA
size: few
V: TRBV10-3
CDR3: CAISDSGVTDTQYF
DNA: TGTGCCATCAGTGATAGCGGAGTAACAGATACGCAGTATTTT

J: TRBJ2-1
D: TRBD2
size: many
V: TRBV20-1
CDR3: CSAKGTSGNEQFF
DNA: TGCAGTGCTAAGGGGACTAGCGGCAATGAGCAGTTCTTC

J: TRBJ2-7
D: NA
size: few
V: TRBV6-6
CDR3: CASSVQSSYEQYF
DNA: TGTGCCAGCAGTGTGCAAAGCTCCTACGAGCAGTACTTC

J: TRBJ2-7
D: NA
size: few
V: TRBV4-3
CDR3: CASSQEFFLDGSYEQYF
DNA: TGCGCCAGCAGCCAAGAATTCTTCCTCGATGGCTCCTACGAGCAGTACTTC

J: TRBJ2-2
D: NA
size: many
V: TRBV5-1
CDR3: CASSLDGNTGELFF
DNA: TGCGCCAGCAGCTTGGACGGGAACACCGGGGAGCTGTTTTTT

J: TRBJ2-1
D: NA
size: few
V: TRBV7-9
CDR3: CASSLLQGDNEQFF
DNA: TGTGCCAGCAGCTTATTACAGGGAGACAATGAGCAGTTCTTC

J: TRBJ2-5
D: NA
size: NA
V: TRBV5-6
CDR3: CASSYKGTQYF
DNA: TGTGCCAGCAGCTATAAAGGGACCCAGTACTTC

J: TRBJ2-3
D: NA
size: many
V: TRBV4-3
CDR3: CASSQDRRTDTQYF
DNA: TGCGCCAGCAGCCAAGACCGGCGCACAGATACGCAGTATTTT

J: TRBJ2-5
D: NA
size: many
V: TRBV5-1
CDR3: CASSLALSGQETQYF
DNA: TGCGCCAGCAGCTTGGCCTTGAGTGGGCAAGAGACCCAGTACTTC

J: TRBJ2-1
D: NA
size: many
V: TRBV3-1
CDR3: CASRTESGINNEQFF
DNA: TGTGCCAGCAGGACAGAAAGTGGGATTAACAATGAGCAGTTCTTC

J: TRBJ2-1
D: TRBD2
size: NA
V: TRBV4-2
CDR3: CASSLITGLAGGPLVLYNEQFF
DNA: TGTGCCAGCAGCCTAATCACGGGACTAGCGGGAGGGCCCCTAGTCCTTTACAATGAGCAGTTCTTC

J: TRBJ2-7
D: NA
size: few
V: TRBV7-2
CDR3: CASSLGSWVEQYF
DNA: TGTGCCAGCAGCTTAGGGTCGTGGGTCGAGCAGTACTTC

J: TRBJ2-5
D: TRBD2
size: many
V: TRBV7-2
CDR3: CASSLVLADQETQYF
DNA: TGTGCCAGCAGCTTAGTGCTAGCGGATCAAGAGACCCAGTACTTC

J: TRBJ2-5
D: TRBD2
size: few
V: TRBV11-2
CDR3: CASSARTSGGETQYF
DNA: TGTGCCAGCAGCGCCCGTACTAGCGGGGGTGAGACCCAGTACTTC

J: TRBJ2-3
D: NA
size: NA
V: TRBV7-3
CDR3: CASSLGRGQPTTDTQYF
DNA: TGTGCCAGCAGCTTAGGACGGGGGCAGCCAACCACAGATACGCAGTATTTT

J: TRBJ2-1
D: NA
size: many
V: TRBV15
CDR3: CATSRDVRGGYNEQFF
DNA: TGTGCCACCAGCAGAGATGTCCGTGGGGGTTACAATGAGCAGTTCTTC

J: TRBJ2-3
D: NA
size: NA
V: TRBV12-3/TRBV12-4
CDR3: CASIRGALHTDTQYF
DNA: TGTGCCAGCATTCGGGGGGCGCTCCACACAGATACGCAGTATTTT

J: TRBJ2-1
D: NA
size: many
V: TRBV29-1
CDR3: CSVDGLAQTDYNEQFF
DNA: TGCAGCGTTGATGGGCTAGCGCAAACGGATTACAATGAGCAGTTCTTC

J: TRBJ2-2
D: NA
size: few
V: TRBV20-1
CDR3: CSARQSQRDTGELFF
DNA: TGCAGTGCTAGACAGTCCCAGAGGGACACCGGGGAGCTGTTTTTT

J: TRBJ1-1
D: NA
size: NA
V: TRBV10-3
CDR3: CAITDPGGGTEAFF
DNA: TGTGCCATCACCGACCCAGGTGGGGGCACTGAAGCTTTCTTT

J: TRBJ1-2
D: NA
size: few
V: TRBV20-1
CDR3: CSASTVGAYGYTF
DNA: TGCAGTGCCAGTACAGTGGGGGCGTATGGCTACACCTTC